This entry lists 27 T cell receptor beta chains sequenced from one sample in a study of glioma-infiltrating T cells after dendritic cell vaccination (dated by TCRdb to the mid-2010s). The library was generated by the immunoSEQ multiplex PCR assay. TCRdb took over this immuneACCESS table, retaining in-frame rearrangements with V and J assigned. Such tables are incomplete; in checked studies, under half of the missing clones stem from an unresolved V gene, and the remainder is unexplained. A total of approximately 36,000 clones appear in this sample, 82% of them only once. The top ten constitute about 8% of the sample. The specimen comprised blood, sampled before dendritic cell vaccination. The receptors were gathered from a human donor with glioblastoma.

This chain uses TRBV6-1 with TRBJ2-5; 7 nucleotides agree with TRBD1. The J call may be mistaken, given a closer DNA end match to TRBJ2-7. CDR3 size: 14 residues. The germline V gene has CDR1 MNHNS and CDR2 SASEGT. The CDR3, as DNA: TGTGCCAGCAGTGAATGGGGGACAGCCTACGAGCAGTACTTC. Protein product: CASSEWGTAYEQYF.

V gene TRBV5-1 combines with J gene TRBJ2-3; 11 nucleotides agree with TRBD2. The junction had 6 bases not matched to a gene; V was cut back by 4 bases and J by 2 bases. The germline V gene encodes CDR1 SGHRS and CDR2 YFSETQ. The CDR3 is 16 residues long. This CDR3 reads CASSATTSGATDTQYF. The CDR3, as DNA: TGCGCCAGCAGCGCTACGACTAGCGGGGCCACAGATACGCAGTATTTT. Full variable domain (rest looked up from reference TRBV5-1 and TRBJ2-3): KAGVTQTPRYLIKTRGQQVTLSCSPISGHRSVSWYQQTPGQGLQFLFEYFSETQRNKGNFPGRFSGRQFSNSRSEMNVSTLELGDSALYLCASSATTSGATDTQYFGPGTRLTVL.

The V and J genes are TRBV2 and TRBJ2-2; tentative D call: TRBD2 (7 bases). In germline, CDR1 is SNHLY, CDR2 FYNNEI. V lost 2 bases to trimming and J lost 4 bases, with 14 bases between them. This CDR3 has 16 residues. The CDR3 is CASSERGGASTGELFF. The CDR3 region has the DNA TGTGCCAGCAGTGAAAGAGGGGGGGCGTCCACCGGGGAGCTGTTTTTT.

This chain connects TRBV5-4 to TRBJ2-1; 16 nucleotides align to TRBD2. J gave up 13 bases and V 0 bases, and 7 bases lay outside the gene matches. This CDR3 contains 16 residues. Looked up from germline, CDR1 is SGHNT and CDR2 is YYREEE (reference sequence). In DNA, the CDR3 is TGTGCCAGCAGCTTGGACACAGGGACTAGCGGGGGGGGCCAGTTCTTC. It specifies CASSLDTGTSGGGQFF.

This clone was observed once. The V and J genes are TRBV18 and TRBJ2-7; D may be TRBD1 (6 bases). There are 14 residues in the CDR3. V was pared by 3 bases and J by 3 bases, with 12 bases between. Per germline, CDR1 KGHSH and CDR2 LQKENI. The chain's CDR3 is CASSPPDRLYEQYF. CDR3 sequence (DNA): TGTGCCAGCTCACCCCCGGACAGACTCTACGAGCAGTACTTC.

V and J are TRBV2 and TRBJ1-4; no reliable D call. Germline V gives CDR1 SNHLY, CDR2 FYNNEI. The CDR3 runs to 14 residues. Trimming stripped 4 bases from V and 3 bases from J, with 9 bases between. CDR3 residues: CASSVGGANEKLFF. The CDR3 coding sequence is TGTGCCAGCAGTGTAGGCGGTGCTAATGAAAAACTGTTTTTT.

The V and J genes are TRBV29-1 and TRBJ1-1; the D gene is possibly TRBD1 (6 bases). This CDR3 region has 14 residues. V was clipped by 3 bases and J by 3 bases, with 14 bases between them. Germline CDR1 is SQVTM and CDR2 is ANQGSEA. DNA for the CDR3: TGCAGCGTTGACAGGGGAGGGGGTTACACTGAAGCTTTCTTT. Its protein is CSVDRGGGYTEAFF. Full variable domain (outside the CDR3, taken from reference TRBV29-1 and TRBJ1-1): SAVISQKPSRDICQRGTSLTIQCQVDSQVTMMFWYRQQPGQSLTLIATANQGSEATYESGFVIDKFPISRPNLTFSTLTVSNMSPEDSSIYLCSVDRGGGYTEAFFGQGTRLTVV.

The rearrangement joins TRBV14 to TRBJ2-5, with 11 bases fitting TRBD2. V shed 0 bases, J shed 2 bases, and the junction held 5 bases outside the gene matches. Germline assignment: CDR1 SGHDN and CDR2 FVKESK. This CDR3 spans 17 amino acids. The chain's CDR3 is CASSQDTSGRDQETQYF. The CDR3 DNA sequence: TGTGCCAGCAGCCAAGACACTAGCGGGAGAGATCAAGAGACCCAGTACTTC.

DNA for the CDR3: TGTGCCAGCAGCTTTCCATTCCGACTAGCGGGGACCAATGAGCAGTTCTTC. Its translation is CASSFPFRLAGTNEQFF. The V and J genes are TRBV11-2 and TRBJ2-1, with TRBD2 matching over 11 bases. Germline loops: CDR1 SGHAT, CDR2 FQNNGV. The CDR3 has 17 residues. The J segment lost 6 bases and the V segment lost 3 bases, leaving 10 bases of the junction unmatched.

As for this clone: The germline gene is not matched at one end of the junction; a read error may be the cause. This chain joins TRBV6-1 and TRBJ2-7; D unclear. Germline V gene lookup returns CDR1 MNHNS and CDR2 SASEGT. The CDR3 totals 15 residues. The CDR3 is CASSEALFGNYEQHF. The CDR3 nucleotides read TGTGCCAGCAGTGAAGCTCTTTTCGGAAACTACGAGCAGCACTTC.

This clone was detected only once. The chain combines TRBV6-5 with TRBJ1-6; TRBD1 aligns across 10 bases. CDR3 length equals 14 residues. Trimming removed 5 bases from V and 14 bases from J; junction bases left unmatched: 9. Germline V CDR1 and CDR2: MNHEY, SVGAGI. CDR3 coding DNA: TGTGCCAGCAGTAACCGGGACAGGGGTCTATCCCTCCACTTT. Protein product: CASSNRDRGLSLHF.

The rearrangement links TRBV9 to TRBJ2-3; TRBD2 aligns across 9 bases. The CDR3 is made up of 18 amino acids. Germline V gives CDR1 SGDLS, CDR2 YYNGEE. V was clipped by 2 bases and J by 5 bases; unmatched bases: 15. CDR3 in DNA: TGTGCCAGCAGCGTCTTGGCTAGCGGGGAAATGAGGGGAGATACGCAGTATTTT. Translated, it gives CASSVLASGEMRGDTQYF.

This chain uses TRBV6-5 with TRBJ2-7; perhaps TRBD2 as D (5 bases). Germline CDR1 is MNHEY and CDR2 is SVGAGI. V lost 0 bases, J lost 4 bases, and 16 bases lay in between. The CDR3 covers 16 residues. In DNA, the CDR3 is TGTGCCAGCAGTTACTCGTACGAGGGCCCCCGGTACGAGCAGTACTTC. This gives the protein CASSYSYEGPRYEQYF.

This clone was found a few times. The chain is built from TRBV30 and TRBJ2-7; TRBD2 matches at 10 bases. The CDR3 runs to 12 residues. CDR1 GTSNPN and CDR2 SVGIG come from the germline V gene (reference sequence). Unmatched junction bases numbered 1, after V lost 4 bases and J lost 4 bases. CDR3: CAWTSGGYEQYF. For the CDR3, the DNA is TGTGCCTGGACTAGCGGGGGTTACGAGCAGTACTTC.

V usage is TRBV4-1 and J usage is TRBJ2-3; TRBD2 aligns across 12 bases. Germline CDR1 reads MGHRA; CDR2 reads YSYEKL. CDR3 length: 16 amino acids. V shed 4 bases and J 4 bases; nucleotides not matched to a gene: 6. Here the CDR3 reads CASSLRLAGEADTQYF. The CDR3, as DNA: TGCGCCAGCAGCCTGAGACTAGCGGGGGAGGCAGATACGCAGTATTTT.

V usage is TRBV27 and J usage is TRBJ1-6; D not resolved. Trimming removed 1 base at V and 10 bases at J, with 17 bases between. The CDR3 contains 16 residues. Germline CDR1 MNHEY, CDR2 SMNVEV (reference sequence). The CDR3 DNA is TGTGCCAGCAGTTTATTAGGTCCAGCGAGCCTATCACCCCTCCACTTT. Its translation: CASSLLGPASLSPLHF.

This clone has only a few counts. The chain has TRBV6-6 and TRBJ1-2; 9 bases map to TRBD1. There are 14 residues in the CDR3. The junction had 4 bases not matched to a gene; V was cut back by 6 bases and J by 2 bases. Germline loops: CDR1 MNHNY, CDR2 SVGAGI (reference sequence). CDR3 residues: CASRLGQGNYGYTF. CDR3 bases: TGTGCCAGCAGGCTAGGACAGGGGAACTATGGCTACACCTTC.

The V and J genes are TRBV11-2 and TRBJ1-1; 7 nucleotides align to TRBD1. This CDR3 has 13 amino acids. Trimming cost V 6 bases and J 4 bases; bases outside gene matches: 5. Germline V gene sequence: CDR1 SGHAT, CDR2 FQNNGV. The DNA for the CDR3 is TGTGCCAGCAGTCTGGGACAGAGCACTGAAGCTTTCTTT. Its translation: CASSLGQSTEAFF. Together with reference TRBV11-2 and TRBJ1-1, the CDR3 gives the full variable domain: EAGVAQSPRYKIIEKRQSVAFWCNPISGHATLYWYQQILGQGPKLLIQFQNNGVVDDSQLPKDRFSAERLKGVDSTLKIQPAKLEDSAVYLCASSLGQSTEAFFGQGTRLTVV.

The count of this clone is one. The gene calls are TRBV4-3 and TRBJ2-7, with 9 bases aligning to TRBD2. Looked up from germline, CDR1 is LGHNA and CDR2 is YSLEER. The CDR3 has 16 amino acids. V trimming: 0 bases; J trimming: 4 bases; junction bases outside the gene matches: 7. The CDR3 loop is CASSQDRASGDYEQYF. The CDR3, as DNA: TGCGCCAGCAGCCAAGATCGGGCTAGCGGGGATTACGAGCAGTACTTC.

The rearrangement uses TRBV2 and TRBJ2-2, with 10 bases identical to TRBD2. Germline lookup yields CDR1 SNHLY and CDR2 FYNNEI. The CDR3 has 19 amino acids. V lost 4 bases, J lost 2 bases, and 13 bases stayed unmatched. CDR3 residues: CASSGPGFLAGANTGELFF. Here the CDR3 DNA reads TGTGCCAGCAGTGGACCAGGGTTTCTAGCGGGGGCAAACACCGGGGAGCTGTTTTTT.

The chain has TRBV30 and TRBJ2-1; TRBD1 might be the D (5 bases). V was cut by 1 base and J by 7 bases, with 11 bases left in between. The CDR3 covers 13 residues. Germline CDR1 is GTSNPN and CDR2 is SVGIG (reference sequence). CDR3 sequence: CAWSGWQGNEQFF. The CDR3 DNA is TGTGCCTGGAGTGGGTGGCAGGGAAATGAGCAGTTCTTC.

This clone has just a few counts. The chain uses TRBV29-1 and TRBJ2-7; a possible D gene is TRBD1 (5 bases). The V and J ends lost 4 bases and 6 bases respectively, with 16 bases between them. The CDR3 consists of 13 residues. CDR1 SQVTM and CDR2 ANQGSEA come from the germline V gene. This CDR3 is CSVVATVRGEQYF. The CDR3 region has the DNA TGCAGCGTTGTGGCGACAGTCCGCGGCGAGCAGTACTTC.

The CDR3 loop reads CASSSRPPTPRSGANVLTF. CDR3 bases: TGCGCCAGCAGCTCCCGTCCCCCCACACCTAGGTCTGGGGCCAACGTCCTGACTTTC. The chain recombines TRBV5-1 with TRBJ2-6; D gene ambiguous. The germline V and J ends were trimmed by 3 bases and 1 base, with 20 bases remaining between them. Germline V CDR1 and CDR2: SGHRS, YFSETQ. The CDR3 is made up of 19 amino acids.

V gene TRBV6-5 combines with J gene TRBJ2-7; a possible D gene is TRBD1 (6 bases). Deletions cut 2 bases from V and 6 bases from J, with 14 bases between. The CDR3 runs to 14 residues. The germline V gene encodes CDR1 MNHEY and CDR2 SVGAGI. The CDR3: CASSYGQGQGEQYF. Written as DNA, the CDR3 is TGTGCCAGCAGTTACGGTCAGGGGCAAGGCGAGCAGTACTTC.

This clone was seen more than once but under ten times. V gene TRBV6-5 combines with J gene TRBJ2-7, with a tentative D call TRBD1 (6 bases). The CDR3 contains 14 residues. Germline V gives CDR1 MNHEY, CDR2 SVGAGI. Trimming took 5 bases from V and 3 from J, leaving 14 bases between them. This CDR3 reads CASSEGPQGYEQYF. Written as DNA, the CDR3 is TGTGCCAGCAGTGAAGGGCCACAGGGCTACGAGCAGTACTTC.

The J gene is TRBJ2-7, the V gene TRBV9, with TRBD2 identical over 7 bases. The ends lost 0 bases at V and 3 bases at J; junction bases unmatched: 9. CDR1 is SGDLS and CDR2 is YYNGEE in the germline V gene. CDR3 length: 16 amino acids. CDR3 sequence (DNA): TGTGCCAGCAGCGTAGGCCCGGGGGGAGGGGTCTACGAGCAGTACTTC. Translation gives CASSVGPGGGVYEQYF. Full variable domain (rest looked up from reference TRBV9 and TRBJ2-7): DSGVTQTPKHLITATGQRVTLRCSPRSGDLSVYWYQQSLDQGLQFLIQYYNGEERAKGNILERFSAQQFPDLHSELNLSSLELGDSALYFCASSVGPGGGVYEQYFGPGTRLTVT.

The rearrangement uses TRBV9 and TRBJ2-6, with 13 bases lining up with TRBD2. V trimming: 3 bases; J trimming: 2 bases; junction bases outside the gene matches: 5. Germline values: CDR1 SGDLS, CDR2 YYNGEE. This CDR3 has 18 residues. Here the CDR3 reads CASSATSGGAAGANVLTF. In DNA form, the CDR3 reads TGTGCCAGCAGCGCTACTAGCGGGGGGGCGGCTGGGGCCAACGTCCTGACTTTC.